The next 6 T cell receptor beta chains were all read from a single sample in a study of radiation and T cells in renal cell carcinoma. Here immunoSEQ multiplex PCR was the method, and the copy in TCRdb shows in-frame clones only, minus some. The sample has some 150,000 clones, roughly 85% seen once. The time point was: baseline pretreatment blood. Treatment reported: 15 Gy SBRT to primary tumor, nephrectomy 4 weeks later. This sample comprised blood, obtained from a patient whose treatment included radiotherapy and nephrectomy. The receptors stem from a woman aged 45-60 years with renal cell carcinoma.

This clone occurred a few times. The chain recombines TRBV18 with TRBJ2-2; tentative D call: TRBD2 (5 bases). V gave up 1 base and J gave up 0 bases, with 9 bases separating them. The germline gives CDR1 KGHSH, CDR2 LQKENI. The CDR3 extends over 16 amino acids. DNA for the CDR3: TGTGCCAGCTCACCACTTTCAGCGGCGAACACCGGGGAGCTGTTTTTT. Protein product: CASSPLSAANTGELFF.

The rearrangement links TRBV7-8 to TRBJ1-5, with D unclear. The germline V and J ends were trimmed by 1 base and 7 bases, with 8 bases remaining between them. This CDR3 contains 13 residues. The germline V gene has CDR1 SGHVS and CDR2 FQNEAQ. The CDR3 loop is CASSLGERQPQHF. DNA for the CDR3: TGTGCCAGCAGCTTAGGGGAGAGACAGCCCCAGCATTTT. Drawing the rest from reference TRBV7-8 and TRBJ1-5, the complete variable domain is GAGVSQSPRYKVAKRGQDVALRCDPISGHVSLFWYQQALGQGPEFLTYFQNEAQLDKSGLPSDRFFAERPEGSVSTLKIQRTQQEDSAVYLCASSLGERQPQHFGDGTRLSIL.

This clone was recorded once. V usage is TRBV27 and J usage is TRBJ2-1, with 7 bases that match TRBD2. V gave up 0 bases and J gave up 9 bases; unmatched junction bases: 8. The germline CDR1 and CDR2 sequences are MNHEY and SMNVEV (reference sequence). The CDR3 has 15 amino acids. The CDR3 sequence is CASSLSGLPLTEQFF. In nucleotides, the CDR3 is TGTGCCAGCAGTTTATCGGGACTACCTCTGACTGAGCAGTTCTTC.

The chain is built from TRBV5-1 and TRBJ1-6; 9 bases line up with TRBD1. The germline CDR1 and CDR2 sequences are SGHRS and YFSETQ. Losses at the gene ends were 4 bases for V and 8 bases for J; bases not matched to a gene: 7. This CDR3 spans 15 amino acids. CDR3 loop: CASSRDRVVDSPLHF. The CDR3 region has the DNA TGCGCCAGCAGCCGGGACAGGGTAGTAGATTCACCCCTCCACTTT.

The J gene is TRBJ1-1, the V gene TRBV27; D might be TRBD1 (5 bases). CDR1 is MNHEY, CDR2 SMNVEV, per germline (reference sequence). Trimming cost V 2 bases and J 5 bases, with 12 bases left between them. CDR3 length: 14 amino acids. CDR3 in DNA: TGTGCCAGCAGTTTAGCAGAGGGGAGTACTGAAGCTTTCTTT. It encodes CASSLAEGSTEAFF.

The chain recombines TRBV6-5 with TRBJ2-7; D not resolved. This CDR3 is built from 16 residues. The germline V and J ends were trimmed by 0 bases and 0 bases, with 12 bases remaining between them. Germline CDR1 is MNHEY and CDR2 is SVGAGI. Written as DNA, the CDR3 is TGTGCCAGCAGTTACTCTACCGTGGGCAGCTCCTACGAGCAGTACTTC. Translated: CASSYSTVGSSYEQYF.